This T cell receptor beta chain comes out of a study of blood T cell repertoires in COVID-19. Study in general: Sites in the United States, Italy and Spain provided acute and convalescent COVID-19 samples.

This CDR3 is 16 amino acids long. The V segment lost 5 bases and the J segment 3 bases; nucleotides outside the gene matches: 12. Germline V gene lookup returns CDR1 MNHEY and CDR2 SVGEGT. There are a few counts of this clone. Data came from immunoSEQ multiplex PCR; TCRdb stores just in-frame clones and leaves some out. The sample lists under 100,000 clones, roughly nine tenths occurring once. This rearrangement joins TRBV6-2 or TRBV6-3 to TRBJ1-2; 7 bases fit TRBD1. This TCR came from a man in his fifties with acute or convalescent COVID-19. Sample: peripheral blood. The CDR3 reads CASSTTGLSVHYGYTF. DNA of the CDR3: TGTGCCAGCAGTACGACAGGGTTGAGCGTGCACTATGGCTACACCTTC.